These 11 T cell receptor beta chains were all obtained from the same sample, sequenced in a study of early T cells in non-severe SARS-CoV-2 infection. TCRdb re-derived calls from the 5' RACE reads in MiXCR, one entry per CDR3 protein. The sample holds 80,000 to 95,000 distinct CDR3 sequences, around 16% seen once. The sample here was whole blood, taken at baseline. The receptors originated from an adult who was a healthcare worker with PCR-confirmed SARS-CoV-2 infection or an uninfected control (not recorded which).

The sample holds many counts of this clonotype. This chain connects TRBV20-1 to TRBJ2-5; TRBD2 aligns across 7 bases. Germline CDR1 is DFQATT and CDR2 is SNEGSKA (reference sequence). This CDR3 region has 14 residues. V was pared by 4 bases and J by 5 bases, with 10 bases of the junction left unmatched. The CDR3 DNA follows: TGCAGTGCTACCCCCGGGACTATGTTCGAGACCCAGTACTTC. It translates to CSATPGTMFETQYF.

This clonotype was found a few times. The V gene is TRBV28, the J gene TRBJ1-1; no clear D. Trimming cost V 11 bases and J 3 bases, with 10 bases left between them. The CDR3 loop spans 11 amino acids. CDR1 MDHEN and CDR2 SYDVKM come from the germline V gene. As DNA, the CDR3 is TGTGCCCTCTTAAGCCACACTGAAGCTTTCTTT. Its translation: CALLSHTEAFF.

In its sample, this clonotype was seen once. The chain recombines TRBV28 with TRBJ2-2, with 8 bases identical to TRBD2. With V trimmed by 2 bases and J by 3 bases, 8 bases remained unmatched. Germline loops: CDR1 MDHEN, CDR2 SYDVKM. This CDR3 has 17 residues. The CDR3 bases are TGTGCCAGCAGTTTACGGCCTAGCGGGTACCACACCGGGGAGCTGTTTTTT. This gives the protein CASSLRPSGYHTGELFF.

The rearrangement links TRBV7-2 to TRBJ2-7; possible D gene TRBD1, 6 bases. This CDR3 is 12 amino acids long. Looked up from germline, CDR1 is SGHTA and CDR2 is FQGNSA. Trimming stripped 3 bases from V and 5 bases from J, with 8 bases between. CDR3 DNA: TGTGCCAGCAGCTTCAGGGGCCACGAGCAGTACTTC. Amino acids: CASSFRGHEQYF. Filled out from reference TRBV7-2 and TRBJ2-7, the complete variable domain reads GAGVSQSPSNKVTEKGKDVELRCDPISGHTALYWYRQSLGQGLEFLIYFQGNSAPDKSGLPSDRFSAERTGGSVSTLTIQRTQQEDSAVYLCASSFRGHEQYFGPGTRLTVT.

The V and J genes are TRBV20-1 and TRBJ2-3, with 8 bases identical to TRBD2. J lost 0 bases, V lost 0 bases, and 5 bases had no gene match. CDR3 length equals 16 residues. Germline lookup yields CDR1 DFQATT and CDR2 SNEGSKA (reference sequence). The CDR3 reads CSARDGAGASTDTQYF. CDR3 DNA sequence: TGCAGTGCTAGAGATGGAGCGGGAGCTAGCACAGATACGCAGTATTTT.

This clonotype has a handful of counts. The gene calls are TRBV6-5 and TRBJ1-5; no reliable D call. The germline V gene encodes CDR1 MNHEY and CDR2 SVGAGI. The CDR3 length is 13 residues. Trimming left V 6 bases short and J 8 bases short, with 14 bases between. The CDR3 sequence: CASRFSIEEPQHF. The CDR3 DNA reads as TGTGCCAGCAGGTTTTCTATAGAGGAGCCCCAGCATTTT.

The chain uses TRBV12-3 or TRBV12-4 and TRBJ1-1; TRBD1 might be the D (5 bases). Trimming stripped 2 bases from V and 8 bases from J, with 18 bases between. CDR3 length: 15 residues. For the CDR3, the DNA is TGTGCCAGCAGTTTATACCGACCCCCGGGACGGGAAGCTTTCTTT. It is translated as CASSLYRPPGREAFF.

This clonotype turned up a few times. The rearrangement uses TRBV6-5 and TRBJ2-3; D is unclear. The V and J ends lost 3 bases and 4 bases respectively, with 11 bases between them. CDR3 size: 14 residues. CDR1 and CDR2 (germline): MNHEY, SVGAGI. This CDR3 is CASSYERSSDTQYF. The CDR3 nucleotides read TGTGCCAGCAGTTATGAGCGCTCTTCAGATACGCAGTATTTT.

This rearrangement joins TRBV7-8 to TRBJ2-1, with D tentatively TRBD2 (6 bases). The V gene's germline CDR1 is SGHVS and CDR2 FQNEAQ. The CDR3 length is 16 residues. Trimming took 4 bases from V and 12 from J, leaving 25 bases between them. The CDR3 sequence: CASSSASGDTYARQFF. Here the CDR3 DNA reads TGTGCCAGCAGCTCAGCGTCGGGAGACACCTACGCTAGGCAGTTCTTC. Complete variable domain (other parts from reference TRBV7-8 and TRBJ2-1): GAGVSQSPRYKVAKRGQDVALRCDPISGHVSLFWYQQALGQGPEFLTYFQNEAQLDKSGLPSDRFFAERPEGSVSTLKIQRTQQEDSAVYLCASSSASGDTYARQFFGPGTRLTVL.

The table lists this clonotype with many counts. This chain uses TRBV6-4 with TRBJ2-6, with D perhaps TRBD2 (5 bases). Deletions cut 3 bases from V and 0 bases from J, with 6 bases between. Germline loops: CDR1 MRHNA, CDR2 SNTAGT. CDR3 length equals 15 residues. CDR3: CASSEEDSGANVLTF. DNA of the CDR3: TGTGCCAGCAGTGAGGAGGACTCTGGGGCCAACGTCCTGACTTTC.

This clonotype was seen more than once but under ten times. The J gene is TRBJ1-1, the V gene TRBV7-2; TRBD1 might be the D (5 bases). V was shortened by 5 bases and J by 3 bases, with 10 bases between the two germline ends. The CDR3 extends over 13 amino acids. The V gene's germline CDR1 is SGHTA and CDR2 FQGNSA. As DNA, the CDR3 is TGTGCCAGCAGCACTGACAGAGACACTGAAGCTTTCTTT. Translated, it gives CASSTDRDTEAFF.